The TCR beta chain under discussion was sequenced for a study of long-term antiretroviral therapy in people with HIV (dated by TCRdb to the early 2020s). About the investigation overall: The earliest samples were collected about a decade before the 2015 WHO recommendation for immediate ART, when ART was typically delayed until CD4 counts fell. About two fifths of the roughly 30 participants with HIV were female. A retrospective serial study tested whether ART initiation and durable HIV suppression were associated with changes in peripheral blood TRB repertoire composition and diversity. A total of 192 cryopreserved PBMC samples were contributed to the cohort by 30 adults with confirmed HIV infection, with samples collected serially over a mean of 6 years (range 1-12). No cross-contamination during QIAcube processing was seen in test extractions of a monoclonal T-cell line run alongside 30 to 35 polyclonal samples.

V ends up 4 bases short and J 5 bases short, with an unmatched junction base count of 2. Per the germline V gene, SQVTM is the CDR1 and ANQGSEA is the CDR2. Including the terminal cysteine and phenylalanine, the CDR3 comprises 11 residues. Just CDR3 DNA is preserved here, 33 bases in frame from base 1. The immunoSEQ hsTCRB v3.0 assay was used at survey level resolution to sequence the TRB variable region. The targeted TRB sequencing depth was roughly 40,000-55,000 T-cell genomes per sample. Pooled TRB libraries were sequenced on an Illumina MiSeq with a v3 150-cycle kit. The authors' pipeline ran thus. Repertoire analysis ran in R within a reproducible Nextflow workflow covering QC, data transformation and analysis. LymphoSeq2, an R package for AIRR-Seq data exploration, was used to implement custom analyses. After excluding a few samples that yielded fewer than 5000 total TRB sequences, approximately 170 HIV repertoires remained for analysis. Among the roughly 180 retained HIV repertoires, 59 were collected before ART initiation and 120 to 140 after ART initiation. Repertoires were downsampled to 5000 TRB nucleotide sequences, and summary statistics were averaged over 100 downsampling iterations. Only TRB sequences with CDR3 regions of at least seven amino acids were retained for analysis. Two measures captured diversity: a Shannon entropy-derived clonality score and the Gini coefficient. In the repertoire networks, any two of the top 5000 CDR3 amino acid sequences were connected whenever the two sequences differed by an edit distance of one. For TRB CDR3 amino acid sequences, GLIPH2 was used to predict antigen specificity groups and MHC restriction. To flag known associations with CMV, EBV, HIV or tissue antigens, CDR3 amino acid sequences were compared against VDJdb and McPAS-TCR. Pre-ART, post-ART and control groups were compared with Wilcoxon signed-rank tests and Holm-Bonferroni correction. Drawn from immuneACCESS, this table holds only the in-frame rearrangements with V and J called that TCRdb kept. Clones are partly lost; checked studies trace under half to an unresolved V gene and leave the rest unexplained. V and J calls and clone size come straight from that table; D and trimming were deduced from the DNA. The sample has about 21,000 clones on record, about 70% of them singletons. The ten largest clones take up 7.5% to 10% of the sample.

Summary of the overall study and its limitations: The repertoire was dominated across all time points by expanded TRB clones identified before ART initiation, although this dominance was seen to fluctuate and to decrease in many PLHIV after ART. Owing to limited PBMC availability, only the TCR beta chain was sequenced, without alpha chain pairing. Inferences about post-ART repertoire changes were limited because no data were available on ART adherence, viral resistance or therapy changes. Because pre-ART samples had limited cell numbers, profiling was done on unsorted PBMC rather than on sorted CD4+ and CD8+ T cells. ART initiation was associated with a significant increase in TRB diversity, but diversity stayed significantly below transplant donor controls even after long-term ART. The samples were dated from the mid-2000s to the late 2010s, and the ART regimens that were used may be less effective than current ART regimens. CDR3 length ranges in HIV repertoires were narrower than in controls, and network structure suggested an antigen-experienced repertoire with only a slight naive shift after ART.

Participants were included only if at least one PBMC sample before ART initiation and at least two post-ART samples were available. Every participant with HIV received treatment in the United States of America. Before DNA extraction, cryopreserved samples of 1-10 million PBMC were thawed and washed. At the time of the earliest PBMC sample for each participant with HIV, ages ranged from roughly 20 to 60 years. Per participant, PBMC samples came from 1-4 timepoints prior to ART initiation and 2-8 timepoints following ART initiation, for a median of 7 samples. Serial HIV viral load, CD4+ T-cell count, ART history and demographic data were obtained for every participant. Genomic DNA was extracted from unsorted PBMC with a Qiagen kit on a QIAcube, with processing performed in batches of 12 samples. Worth noting for this clone: Its antigen has not been determined. No qualities accompany the bases; no much larger clone lies one base away.

In this chain, TRBV29-1 is recombined with TRBJ2-7; TRBD2 fits 7 bases in the junction. The sample was unsorted PBMCs, taken 0.5 years before starting antiretroviral therapy. The clonotype originates from a man between 18 and 29 years old with HIV. CDR3 sequence: CSVGAGDEQYF. The DNA sequence is given as TGCAGCGTTGGGGCGGGGGACGAGCAGTACTTC.